Each of the 25 T cell receptor beta chains below was sequenced from the same sample in a study of metastatic and nonmetastatic thyroid tumors. TCRdb called clones again from the PCR reads with MiXCR. The sample carries tens of thousands of clones, roughly 28% recorded once. All patients reached thyroid surgery having received no treatment beforehand. What was sequenced was blood. These receptors were collected from a male donor with papillary thyroid cancer or a benign thyroid nodule (not recorded which). Some clones in this sample may be carry-over from other donors' samples.

The chain is built from TRBV11-2 and TRBJ2-1, with 14 nucleotides matching TRBD2. The junction had 5 bases not matched to a gene; V was cut back by 5 bases and J by 8 bases. The CDR3 totals 15 residues. Germline lookup yields CDR1 SGHAT and CDR2 FQNNGV. CDR3 DNA: TGTGCCAGCAGCGAGGGACTAGCGGGAGTCGATGAGCAGTTCTTC. Translating gives CASSEGLAGVDEQFF. Supplemented by reference TRBV11-2 and TRBJ2-1, the full variable domain reads EAGVAQSPRYKIIEKRQSVAFWCNPISGHATLYWYQQILGQGPKLLIQFQNNGVVDDSQLPKDRFSAERLKGVDSTLKIQPAKLEDSAVYLCASSEGLAGVDEQFFGPGTRLTVL.

This clone was seen repeatedly, ten times or more. The rearrangement joins TRBV20-1 to TRBJ2-1; 13 nucleotides match TRBD2. The length of the CDR3 is 16 residues. The germline gives CDR1 DFQATT, CDR2 SNEGSKA (reference sequence). V lost 0 bases to trimming and J lost 6 bases; unmatched junction nucleotides: 5. CDR3 DNA: TGCAGTGCTAGAGAGACTAGCGGGAGGTGGGTCAATGAGCAGTTCTTC. Protein product: CSARETSGRWVNEQFF.

This clone was counted at least ten times. This chain links TRBV6-6 with TRBJ1-4, with unresolved D. Germline V CDR1 and CDR2: MNHNY, SVGAGI (reference sequence). There are 17 residues in the CDR3. Trimming stripped 0 bases from V and 0 bases from J, with 11 bases between. The CDR3 nucleotides read TGTGCCAGCAGTTACTCGTTGGTAGGAGCAACTAATGAAAAACTGTTTTTT. Translation gives CASSYSLVGATNEKLFF.

The gene calls are TRBV18 and TRBJ2-1; D might be TRBD2 (6 bases). Looked up from germline, CDR1 is KGHSH and CDR2 is LQKENI. V shed 1 base and J shed 3 bases, with 13 bases lying between them. This CDR3 is built from 16 residues. CDR3 nucleotide sequence: TGTGCCAGCTCACCACGACGGGGGTTAGGCTACAATGAGCAGTTCTTC. It is translated as CASSPRRGLGYNEQFF.

The table lists this clone with a few counts. The chain links TRBV11-3 to TRBJ2-2; D ambiguous. Germline V gene lookup returns CDR1 SGHNT and CDR2 YENEEA. The CDR3 has 12 residues. The germline V and J ends were trimmed by 5 bases and 2 bases, with 3 bases remaining between them. CDR3 coding DNA: TGTGCCAGCAGCCCAAACACCGGGGAGCTGTTTTTT. Its translation: CASSPNTGELFF. The full variable domain, completed using reference TRBV11-3 and TRBJ2-2, is EAGVVQSPRYKIIEKKQPVAFWCNPISGHNTLYWYLQNLGQGPELLIRYENEEAVDDSQLPKDRFSAERLKGVDSTLKIQPAELGDSAVYLCASSPNTGELFFGEGSRLTVL.

This clone occurred once. The chain has TRBV5-4 and TRBJ1-2; D remains ambiguous. Trimming stripped 0 bases from V and 3 bases from J, with 12 bases between. Per the germline V gene, CDR1 is SGHNT and CDR2 is YYREEE (reference sequence). The CDR3 sequence is 15 residues long. CDR3 sequence reads: CASSLGGFWDYGYTF. CDR3 nucleotide sequence: TGTGCCAGCAGCTTGGGAGGATTCTGGGACTATGGCTACACCTTC. The variable domain in full, completed from reference TRBV5-4 and TRBJ1-2, reads ETGVTQSPTHLIKTRGQQVTLRCSSQSGHNTVSWYQQALGQGPQFIFQYYREEENGRGNFPPRFSGLQFPNYSSELNVNALELDDSALYLCASSLGGFWDYGYTFGSGTRLTVV.

The CDR3 DNA reads as TGTGCCAGCAGGAAGGGGGTTGGCACTGAAGCTTTCTTT. It translates to CASRKGVGTEAFF. The V gene is TRBV2, the J gene TRBJ1-1; the D gene is possibly TRBD1 (6 bases). The CDR3 has 13 amino acids. The germline gives CDR1 SNHLY, CDR2 FYNNEI. The V end was cut by 6 bases, the J end by 4 bases, with 12 bases between.

This clone is judged medium-sized. CDR3 in amino acids: CSARGTIGADSYEQYF. The CDR3, as DNA: TGCAGTGCTAGAGGAACCATAGGAGCGGACTCCTACGAGCAGTACTTC. The chain combines TRBV20-1 with TRBJ2-7; a possible D gene is TRBD2 (5 bases). The V end lost 1 base, the J end lost 0 bases, and 16 bases lay between the germline ends. The CDR3 extends over 16 amino acids. Germline-derived CDR1 and CDR2 are DFQATT and SNEGSKA (reference sequence).

The gene calls are TRBV28 and TRBJ1-5; weak D call: TRBD1 (5 bases). Germline V gene sequence: CDR1 MDHEN, CDR2 SYDVKM. This CDR3 is 17 amino acids long. Deletions cut 5 bases from V and 7 bases from J, with 24 bases between. The CDR3 sequence: CASSPTPGRGARQPQHF. The CDR3 DNA follows: TGTGCCAGCAGTCCTACACCCGGGAGGGGAGCGAGGCAGCCCCAGCATTTT.

This chain joins TRBV4-1 and TRBJ2-7; possibly TRBD1 for D (5 bases). The V end lost 1 base, the J end lost 5 bases, and 18 bases lay between the germline ends. The CDR3 runs 16 residues. Germline assignment: CDR1 MGHRA and CDR2 YSYEKL. The CDR3 protein is CASSQAAQGTYDEQYF. The CDR3 DNA sequence: TGCGCCAGCAGCCAAGCGGCTCAGGGAACCTACGACGAGCAGTACTTC.

The genes are TRBV6-5 and TRBJ1-1; D remains ambiguous. V gave up 4 bases and J gave up 3 bases, with 3 bases separating them. CDR3 length: 11 amino acids. Germline V gives CDR1 MNHEY, CDR2 SVGAGI. CDR3 DNA: TGTGCCAGCAGTTCATACACTGAAGCTTTCTTT. This codes for CASSSYTEAFF.

V and J are TRBV5-1 and TRBJ1-6; no reliable D call. The germline V and J ends were trimmed by 2 bases and 10 bases, with 16 bases remaining between them. The CDR3 has 15 amino acids. CDR1 is SGHRS and CDR2 is YFSETQ in the germline V gene. Here the CDR3 reads CASSFGESPRSPLHF. CDR3 in DNA: TGCGCCAGCAGCTTTGGGGAATCCCCGCGGTCACCCCTCCACTTT.

The chain recombines TRBV11-2 with TRBJ2-7; D is ambiguous. Germline CDR1 SGHAT, CDR2 FQNNGV. The CDR3 runs 12 residues. Trimming took 3 bases from V and 5 from J, leaving 8 bases between them. In DNA, the CDR3 is TGTGCCAGCAGCTTGTCACAAGACGAGCAGTACTTC. This encodes CASSLSQDEQYF.

This clone was seen only a few times. This sequence joins TRBV14 and TRBJ2-3, with D unresolved. Deletions cut 1 base from V and 7 bases from J, with 9 bases between. CDR3 length: 13 residues. The germline gives CDR1 SGHDN, CDR2 FVKESK. The CDR3 reads CASSQGPANTQYF. In DNA, the CDR3 is TGTGCCAGCAGCCAAGGCCCCGCCAATACGCAGTATTTT.

This clone turned up a few times. This chain links TRBV4-1 with TRBJ1-5; tentatively, D is TRBD1 (6 bases). Deletions cut 8 bases from V and 0 bases from J, with 11 bases between. Looked up from germline, CDR1 is MGHRA and CDR2 is YSYEKL. The CDR3 totals 14 residues. CDR3 DNA sequence: TGCGCCAGCTCGGACAGTTATAGCAATCAGCCCCAGCATTTT. This encodes CASSDSYSNQPQHF.

On this clone: An end of the junction does not agree with germline; a read error may underlie this. This chain's CDR3 is CASSDNMVTCF. The CDR3 DNA is TGTGCCAGCAGTGACAACATGGTAACCTGCTTC. V is TRBV6-1 and J is TRBJ1-2; unclear D gene. This CDR3 has 11 residues. Germline V gene data show CDR1 as MNHNS and CDR2 as SASEGT.

This clone was observed a few times. The rearrangement uses TRBV19 and TRBJ1-1; no reliable D call. The CDR3 extends over 11 amino acids. V lost 4 bases and J lost 7, with 7 bases in between. CDR1 LNHDA and CDR2 SQIVND come from the germline V gene (reference sequence). The DNA for the CDR3 is TGTGCCAGTAGTACGGGTGTTGAAGCTTTCTTT. The encoded protein is CASSTGVEAFF.

V usage is TRBV20-1 and J usage is TRBJ1-1; D gene uncertain. The V end was cut by 5 bases, the J end by 1 base, with 11 bases between. This CDR3 contains 13 residues. Per the germline V gene, CDR1 is DFQATT and CDR2 is SNEGSKA (reference sequence). The chain's CDR3 is CSAPGPENTEAFF. DNA of the CDR3: TGCAGTGCTCCCGGGCCCGAGAACACTGAAGCTTTCTTT.

The V and J genes are TRBV5-1 and TRBJ2-1; the D gene could be TRBD1 or TRBD2 (6 bases each). The CDR3 has 16 amino acids. V was trimmed by 2 bases and J by 2 bases, leaving 14 bases between them. Germline V gene sequence: CDR1 SGHRS, CDR2 YFSETQ. CDR3 nucleotides: TGCGCCAGCAGCTTTACCACGGGGGCCACCTACAATGAGCAGTTCTTC. Translated, it gives CASSFTTGATYNEQFF.

The chain couples TRBV14 to TRBJ2-1; a possible D gene is TRBD2 (6 bases). The CDR3 is 14 residues long. Per germline, CDR1 SGHDN and CDR2 FVKESK. V lost 0 bases, J lost 7 bases, and 10 bases lay in between. CDR3 nucleotide sequence: TGTGCCAGCAGCCAAGAAATAGCGGTGAATGAGCAGTTCTTC. This translates into CASSQEIAVNEQFF. The complete variable domain, with remaining parts taken from reference TRBV14 and TRBJ2-1, reads EAGVTQFPSHSVIEKGQTVTLRCDPISGHDNLYWYRRVMGKEIKFLLHFVKESKQDESGMPNNRFLAERTGGTYSTLKVQPAELEDSGVYFCASSQEIAVNEQFFGPGTRLTVL.

This chain joins TRBV5-1 and TRBJ1-3; D perhaps matches TRBD1 (6 bases). CDR1 is SGHRS, CDR2 YFSETQ, per germline. V lost 0 bases and J 4 bases, leaving 11 bases between the germline ends. CDR3 length: 15 residues. CDR3 sequence reads: CASSLDRALGNTIYF. The CDR3 nucleotides read TGCGCCAGCAGCTTGGACAGGGCGTTGGGAAACACCATATATTTT. Looking up the rest from reference TRBV5-1 and TRBJ1-3 gives the full variable domain: KAGVTQTPRYLIKTRGQQVTLSCSPISGHRSVSWYQQTPGQGLQFLFEYFSETQRNKGNFPGRFSGRQFSNSRSEMNVSTLELGDSALYLCASSLDRALGNTIYFGEGSWLTVV.

The J gene is TRBJ1-2, the V gene TRBV15; 10 bases are shared with TRBD1. V shed 6 bases, J shed 3 bases, and the junction held 7 bases outside the gene matches. Looked up from germline, CDR1 is LNHNV and CDR2 is YYDKDF (reference sequence). The CDR3 spans 15 residues. CDR3 nucleotide sequence: TGTGCCACCAGACCTGACAGGGGGCCATACTATGGCTACACCTTC. The encoded protein is CATRPDRGPYYGYTF.

V is TRBV20-1 and J is TRBJ1-1; TRBD1 is a possible D gene (6 bases). The germline V gene has CDR1 DFQATT and CDR2 SNEGSKA (reference sequence). V dropped 1 base and J dropped 6 bases, with 15 bases sitting between them. The CDR3 runs 14 residues. DNA of the CDR3: TGCAGTGCTAGAGCGGACAGTCGGAAAGCTGAAGCTTTCTTT. Amino acids: CSARADSRKAEAFF.

This clone was picked up many times. The V and J genes are TRBV6-1 and TRBJ1-2; 8 bases map to TRBD1. The length of the CDR3 is 13 residues. The germline V gene has CDR1 MNHNS and CDR2 SASEGT. The ends lost 6 bases at V and 7 bases at J; junction bases unmatched: 7. The CDR3, as DNA: TGTGCCAGCAGGGCAGGGGGCCAGGGTGGCTACACCTTC. This translates into CASRAGGQGGYTF.

The chain joins TRBV5-1 to TRBJ1-3; the D gene is possibly TRBD1 (5 bases). Germline assignment: CDR1 SGHRS and CDR2 YFSETQ. The CDR3 covers 15 residues. V was pared by 0 bases and J by 8 bases, with 15 bases between. The CDR3 DNA follows: TGCGCCAGCAGCTTGGGAGGGGCCTCAGGAGACACCATATATTTT. Encoded protein: CASSLGGASGDTIYF.